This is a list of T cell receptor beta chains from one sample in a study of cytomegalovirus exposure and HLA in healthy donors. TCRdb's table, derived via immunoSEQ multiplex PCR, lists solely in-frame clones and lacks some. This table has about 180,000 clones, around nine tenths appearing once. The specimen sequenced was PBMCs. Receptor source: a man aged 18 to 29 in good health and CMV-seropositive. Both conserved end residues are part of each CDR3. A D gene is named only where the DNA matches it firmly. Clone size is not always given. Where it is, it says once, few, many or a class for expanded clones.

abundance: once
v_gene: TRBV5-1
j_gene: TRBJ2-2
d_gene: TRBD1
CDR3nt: TGCGCCAGCAGCTGGATGGTGAGGGCGAGGGGGCTCACCGGGGAGCTGTTTTTT
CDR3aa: CASSWMVRARGLTGELFF

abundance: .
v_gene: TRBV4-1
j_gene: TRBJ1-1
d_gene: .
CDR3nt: TGCGCCAGCAGCCAAGAACGACAGACGAACACTGAAGCTTTCTTT
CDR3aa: CASSQERQTNTEAFF

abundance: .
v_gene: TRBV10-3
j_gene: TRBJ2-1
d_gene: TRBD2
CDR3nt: TGTGCCATCAGTGAGTCGGGAGCGGGAGTCAACAATGAGCAGTTCTTC
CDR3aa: CAISESGAGVNNEQFF

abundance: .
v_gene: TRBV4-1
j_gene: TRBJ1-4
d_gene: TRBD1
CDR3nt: TGCGCCAGCAGCCCGGCAGGGGGCCTTAATGAAAAACTGTTTTTT
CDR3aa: CASSPAGGLNEKLFF

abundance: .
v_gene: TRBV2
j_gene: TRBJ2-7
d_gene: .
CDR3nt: TGTGCCAGCAGTGAAGTTGCGGATTCATACGAGCAGTACTTC
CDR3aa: CASSEVADSYEQYF

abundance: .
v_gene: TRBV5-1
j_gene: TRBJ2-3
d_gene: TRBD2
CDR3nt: TGCGCCAGCAGCCTAACTAGCGGGGGGGCCGCAGATACGCAGTATTTT
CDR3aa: CASSLTSGGAADTQYF

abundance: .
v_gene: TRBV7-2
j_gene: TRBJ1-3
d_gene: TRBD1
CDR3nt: TGTGCCACCTCCAGGGGGCGAGGGAGGCTGTCTGGAAACACCATATATTTT
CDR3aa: CATSRGRGRLSGNTIYF

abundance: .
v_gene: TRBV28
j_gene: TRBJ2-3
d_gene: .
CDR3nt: TGTGCCAGCAGTTTATCCCGCGCTTACACCATGGGGGCGGAGGATACGCAGTATTTT
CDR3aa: CASSLSRAYTMGAEDTQYF

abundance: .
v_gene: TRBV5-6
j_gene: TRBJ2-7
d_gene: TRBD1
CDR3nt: TGTGCCAGCAGCCGGGACAGGGTTGGCTACGAGCAGTACTTC
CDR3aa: CASSRDRVGYEQYF

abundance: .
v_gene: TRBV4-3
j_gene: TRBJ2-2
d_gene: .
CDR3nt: TGCGCCAGCAGCCAAGATCTCGGGGTTGGAAGGGAGCTGTTTTTT
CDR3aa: CASSQDLGVGRELFF

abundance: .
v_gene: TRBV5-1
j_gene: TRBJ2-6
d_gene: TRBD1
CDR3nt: TGCGCCAGCACAGGGGGCGCGTCCGGGGCCAACGTCCTGACTTTC
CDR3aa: CASTGGASGANVLTF

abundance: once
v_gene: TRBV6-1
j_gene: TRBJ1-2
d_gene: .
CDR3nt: TGTGCCAGCAGTGAATTCGACTATCGGGACACACTCTATGGCTACACCTTC
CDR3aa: CASSEFDYRDTLYGYTF

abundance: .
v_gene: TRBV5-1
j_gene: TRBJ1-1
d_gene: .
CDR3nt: TGCGCCAGCAGCTGGTCTACAGACCTGAACACTGAAGCTTTCTTT
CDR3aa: CASSWSTDLNTEAFF

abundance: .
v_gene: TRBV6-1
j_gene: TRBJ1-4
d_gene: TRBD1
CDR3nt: TGTGCCAGCAGTGAAGATCCAGGGGGCGCGGAAAAACTGTTTTTT
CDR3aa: CASSEDPGGAEKLFF

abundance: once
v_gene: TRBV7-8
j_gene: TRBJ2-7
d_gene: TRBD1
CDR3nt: TGTGCCAGCAGCCTAAGACAGGGCCCACTCTCCTACGAGCAGTACTTC
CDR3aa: CASSLRQGPLSYEQYF

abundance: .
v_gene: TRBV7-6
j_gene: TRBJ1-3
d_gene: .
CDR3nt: TGTGCCAGCAGCTCCCCATCATCTGGAAACACCATATATTTT
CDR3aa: CASSSPSSGNTIYF

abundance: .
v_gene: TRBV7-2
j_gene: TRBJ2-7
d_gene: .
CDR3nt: TGTGCCAGCAGCTATGCAGGGCTGAGCACCTACGAGCAGTACTTC
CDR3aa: CASSYAGLSTYEQYF

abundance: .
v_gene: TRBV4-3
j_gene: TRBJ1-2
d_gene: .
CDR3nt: TGCGCCAGCAGCCAAGGTCTTGACAGCATCTATGGCTACACCTTC
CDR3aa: CASSQGLDSIYGYTF

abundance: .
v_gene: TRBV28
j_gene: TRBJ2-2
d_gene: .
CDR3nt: TGTGCCAGCAGTTTAGGGGCGATGTACACCGGGGAGCTGTTTTTT
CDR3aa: CASSLGAMYTGELFF

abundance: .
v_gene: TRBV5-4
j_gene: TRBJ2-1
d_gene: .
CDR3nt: TGTGCCAGCAGCTTGGGGACATCCCTTGGCGAGCAGTTCTTC
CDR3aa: CASSLGTSLGEQFF

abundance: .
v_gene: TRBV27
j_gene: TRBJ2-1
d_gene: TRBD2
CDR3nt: TGTGCCAGCAGTTTCGGGGGGAAAGAGTTCTTC
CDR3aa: CASSFGGKEFF

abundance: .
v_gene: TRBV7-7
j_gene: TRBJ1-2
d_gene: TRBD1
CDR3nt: TGTGCTAGCAGCCTAAGGGGACAGGGGAATTATGGCTACACCTTC
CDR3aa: CASSLRGQGNYGYTF

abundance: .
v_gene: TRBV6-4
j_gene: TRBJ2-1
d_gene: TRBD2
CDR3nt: TGTGCCAGCAGTGCGACTAGCGGCCCCTCCTACAATGAGCAGTTCTTC
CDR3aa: CASSATSGPSYNEQFF

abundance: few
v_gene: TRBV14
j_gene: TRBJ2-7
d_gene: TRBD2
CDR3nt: TGTGCCAGCAGCCAAGAGCACGTAGCGGGAGCCAACGAGCAGTACTTC
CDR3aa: CASSQEHVAGANEQYF

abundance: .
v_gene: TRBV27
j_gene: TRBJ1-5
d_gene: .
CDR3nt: TGTGCCAGCGGGCCACAGGGACAGCCCCAGCATTTT
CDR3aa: CASGPQGQPQHF

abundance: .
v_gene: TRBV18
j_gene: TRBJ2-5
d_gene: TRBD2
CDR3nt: TGTGCCAGCTCACCCTCATCTAGCGGACAAGAGACCCAGTACTTC
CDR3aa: CASSPSSSGQETQYF

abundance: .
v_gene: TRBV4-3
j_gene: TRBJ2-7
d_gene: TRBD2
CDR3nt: TGCGCCAGCAGCCGCGGGACTAGCGGGGCCTCCTACGAGCAGTACTTC
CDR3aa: CASSRGTSGASYEQYF

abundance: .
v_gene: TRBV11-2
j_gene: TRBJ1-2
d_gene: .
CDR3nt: TGTGCCAGCAGCCACGGGGGACCGGATCCCTACACCTTC
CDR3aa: CASSHGGPDPYTF

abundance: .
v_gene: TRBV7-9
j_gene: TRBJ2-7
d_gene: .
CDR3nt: TGTGCCAGCAGCTCGGGACAAGGGGAAACCTACGAGCAGTACTTC
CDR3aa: CASSSGQGETYEQYF

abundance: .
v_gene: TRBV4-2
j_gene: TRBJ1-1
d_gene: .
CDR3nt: TGTGCCAGCAGCCAAGAGACAGGGAACACTGAAGCTTTCTTT
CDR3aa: CASSQETGNTEAFF

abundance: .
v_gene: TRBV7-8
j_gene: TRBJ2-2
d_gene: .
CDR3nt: TGTGCCAGCAGTGACGGGACGGGGAGGACCGGGGAGCTGTTTTTT
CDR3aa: CASSDGTGRTGELFF

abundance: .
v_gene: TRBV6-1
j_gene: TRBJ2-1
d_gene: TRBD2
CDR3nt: TGTGCCTGCGGAGACGGGGGGGGGTCCTACAATGAGCAGTTCTTC
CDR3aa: CACGDGGGSYNEQFF

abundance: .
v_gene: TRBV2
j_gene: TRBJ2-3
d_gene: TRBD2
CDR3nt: TGTGCCAGCGGGCGACTAGCGGGTGGGACAGATACGCAGTATTTT
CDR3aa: CASGRLAGGTDTQYF

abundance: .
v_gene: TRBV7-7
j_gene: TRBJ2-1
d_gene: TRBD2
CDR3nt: TGTGCTAGCAGCTCCCGGACTAGCGGATACAATGAGCAGTTCTTC
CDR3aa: CASSSRTSGYNEQFF

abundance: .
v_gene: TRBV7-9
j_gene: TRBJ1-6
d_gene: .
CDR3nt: TGTGCCAGCAGCTTTAGTAATTCACCCCTCCACTTT
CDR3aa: CASSFSNSPLHF

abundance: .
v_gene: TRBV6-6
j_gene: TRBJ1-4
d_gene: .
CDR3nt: TGTGCCAGCAGCCCGGACACCCGTAATGAAAAACTGTTTTTT
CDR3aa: CASSPDTRNEKLFF

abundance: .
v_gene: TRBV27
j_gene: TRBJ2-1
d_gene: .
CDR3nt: TGTGCCAGCAGTTTAAGTTTCAGGGGTGAGCAGTTCTTC
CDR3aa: CASSLSFRGEQFF

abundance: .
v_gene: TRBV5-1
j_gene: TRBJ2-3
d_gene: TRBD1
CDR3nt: TGCGCCAGCAGCCATCCTACAGGGGGTACGCAGTATTTT
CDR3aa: CASSHPTGGTQYF

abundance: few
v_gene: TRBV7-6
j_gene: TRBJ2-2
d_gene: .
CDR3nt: TGTGCCAGCGAGGGCGGCACCGGGGAGCTGTTTTTT
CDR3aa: CASEGGTGELFF

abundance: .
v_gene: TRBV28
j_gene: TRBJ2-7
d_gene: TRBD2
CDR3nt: TGTGCCAGCAGTCACCGACTAGCGGGAGACGAGCAGTACTTC
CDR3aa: CASSHRLAGDEQYF

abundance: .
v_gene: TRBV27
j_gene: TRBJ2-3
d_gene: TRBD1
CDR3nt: TGTGCCAGCAGATGGACAGGGCTGCAGTATTTT
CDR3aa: CASRWTGLQYF

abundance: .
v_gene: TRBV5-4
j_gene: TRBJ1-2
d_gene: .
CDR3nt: TGTGCCAGCAGCCTCGCGGGGTCTGGATTTACTGGCTACACCTTC
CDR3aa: CASSLAGSGFTGYTF

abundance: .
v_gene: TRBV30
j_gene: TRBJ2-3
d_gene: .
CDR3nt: TGTGCCTGGAGTGGGACATCCGTGGTTACAGATACGCAGTATTTT
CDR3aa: CAWSGTSVVTDTQYF

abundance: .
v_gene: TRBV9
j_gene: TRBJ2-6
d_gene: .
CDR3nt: TGTGCCAGCAGTCTGAGTTCTGGGGCCAACGTCCTGACTTTC
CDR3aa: CASSLSSGANVLTF

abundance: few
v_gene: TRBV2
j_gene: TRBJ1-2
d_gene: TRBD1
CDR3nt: TGTGCCACCTATCAGGGGGCCTATGGCTACACCTTC
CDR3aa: CATYQGAYGYTF